This T cell receptor (beta chain) appears in the sequencing data of a study of identical twins. Overall study results and limits: There was more out-of-frame TCR alpha sharing in monozygotic twins than models estimated. Less excess twin sharing appeared in beta out-of-frame sequences.

The CDR3 sequence is 14 residues long. With V trimmed by 7 bases and J by 6 bases, 5 bases remained unmatched. Germline V gene sequence: CDR1 SQVTM, CDR2 ANQGSEA. TCRdb itself ran the 5' RACE reads through MiXCR, one entry per CDR3 protein. The sample contains about 530,000 distinct CDR3 sequences, 20% to 25% of which appear only once. A note on this clonotype: Antigen: not known.

These data are also associated with another study on yellow fever vaccine responses in identical twins.

The specimen was CD4+ T cells sorted from blood. The gene calls are TRBV29-1 and TRBJ2-1; 14 bases align to TRBD2. The sequence derives from a woman under 30 in good health. The CDR3 bases are TGCAGCGCCGCGGGACTAGCGGGAGTCAATGAGCAGTTCTTC. It is translated as CSAAGLAGVNEQFF.